Listed here are 18 T cell receptor beta chains from one sample, sequenced in a study of neurological immune-mediated disorders. In TCRdb, the 5' RACE reads were re-called with MiXCR into one record per CDR3 protein. The sample lists some 16,000 distinct CDR3 sequences; 14% to 15% were seen once. Material for sequencing was PBMCs. These receptors were taken from a man aged 55-75 years with HTLV-1-associated myelopathy (HAM/TSP).

The table lists this clonotype with many counts. The V call is TRBV20-1, the J call TRBJ1-5, with 7 bases identical to TRBD1. The CDR3 is 15 amino acids. V shed 5 bases and J 0 bases; nucleotides not matched to a gene: 7. CDR1 DFQATT and CDR2 SNEGSKA come from the germline V gene (reference sequence). The CDR3 sequence: CSAQTGVDSNQPQHF. The CDR3 DNA is TGCAGTGCTCAAACAGGGGTGGATAGCAATCAGCCCCAGCATTTT.

V and J are TRBV30 and TRBJ1-5; D unclear. The CDR3 has 14 amino acids. Germline assignment: CDR1 GTSNPN and CDR2 SVGIG (reference sequence). Trimming pared 2 bases from V and 7 bases from J, leaving 15 bases between. CDR3 nucleotides: TGTGCCTGGAGTATCAAAACGGTTGGCCAGCCCCAGCATTTT. This translates into CAWSIKTVGQPQHF.

This clonotype has only a few counts. The genes are TRBV20-1 and TRBJ2-3, with TRBD1 identical over 7 bases. J lost 3 bases, V lost 5 bases, and 2 bases had no gene match. The CDR3 covers 12 residues. Germline V gene data show CDR1 as DFQATT and CDR2 as SNEGSKA (reference sequence). The CDR3 nucleotides are TGCAGTGCTCCGACAGGGACAGATACGCAGTATTTT. It codes for CSAPTGTDTQYF.

At least ten counts were recorded for this clonotype. The CDR3 sequence: CASRRPQGAGNTEAFF. In nucleotides, the CDR3 is TGTGCCAGCAGGCGACCCCAGGGGGCCGGGAACACTGAAGCTTTCTTT. The chain uses TRBV6-2 or TRBV6-3 and TRBJ1-1, with 8 bases aligning to TRBD1. The CDR3 extends over 16 amino acids. The V and J ends lost 6 bases and 1 base, in that order; junction bases with no gene match: 10. The germline V gene encodes CDR1 MNHEY and CDR2 SVGEGT.

This rearrangement joins TRBV7-2 to TRBJ2-7; 9 bases line up with TRBD1. Germline CDR1 SGHTA, CDR2 FQGNSA. J lost 6 bases, V lost 5 bases, and 8 bases had no gene match. The CDR3 has 14 amino acids. CDR3 DNA sequence: TGTGCCAGCAGCCCACTGGGACAGGGAGGCGAGCAGTACTTC. Amino acid sequence: CASSPLGQGGEQYF.

This clonotype was picked up many times. The chain employs TRBV27 and TRBJ1-1; the D is unclear. CDR3 length: 13 residues. V lost 4 bases and J lost 2, with 8 bases in between. The germline CDR1 and CDR2 sequences are MNHEY and SMNVEV (reference sequence). CDR3: CASSWTANTEAFF. The CDR3 region has the DNA TGTGCCAGCAGTTGGACGGCTAACACTGAAGCTTTCTTT.

A word on this clonotype: Relative to the germline gene, one junction end is altered; a read error may explain this. The V call is TRBV4-2, the J call TRBJ2-2; TRBD2 matches 7 bases. The CDR3 runs to 16 residues. The germline V gene has CDR1 LGHNA and CDR2 YNFKEQ. For the CDR3, the DNA is TGTGCCAGCAGCCGGGAGGGATCGGGTGGCACCGGGGAGCCGTTTTTT. Amino acids: CASSREGSGGTGEPFF.

This clonotype was counted many times. The J gene is TRBJ1-2, the V gene TRBV6-1; unclear D gene. The CDR3 runs 11 residues. Germline V CDR1 and CDR2: MNHNS, SASEGT. Between the trimmed V and J ends, which lost 4 bases and 7 bases, there was a span of 7 bases. CDR3 in amino acids: CASSAGFGYTF. The CDR3 DNA sequence: TGTGCCAGCAGTGCCGGATTTGGCTACACCTTC.

In its sample, this clonotype is medium-sized. The chain is built from TRBV10-3 and TRBJ1-3, with D perhaps matching TRBD1 (6 bases). The germline gives CDR1 ENHRY, CDR2 SYGVKD. V lost 6 bases to trimming and J lost 0 bases, with 6 bases between them. The CDR3 covers 13 residues. CDR3: CAIRDSSGNTIYF. In nucleotides, the CDR3 is TGTGCCATCAGGGACAGCTCTGGAAACACCATATATTTT.

This clonotype was detected many times. This sequence joins TRBV7-2 and TRBJ2-3; no definite D call. V was clipped by 2 bases and J by 8 bases, with 5 bases between them. The CDR3 loop spans 11 amino acids. Germline CDR1 and CDR2: SGHTA and FQGNSA. The CDR3 sequence is CASSLLGTQYF. DNA for the CDR3: TGTGCCAGCAGCTTATTGGGTACGCAGTATTTT.

This clonotype is deemed medium-sized (0.01 to 0.1%). This rearrangement joins TRBV7-9 to TRBJ2-3; 7 nucleotides agree with TRBD1. The trim removed 7 bases at V and 1 base at J, leaving 2 bases unmatched. The germline gives CDR1 SEHNR, CDR2 FQNEAQ (reference sequence). The CDR3 is 13 amino acids. The DNA for the CDR3 is TGTGCCAGCAAGGGACAGCGCACAGATACGCAGTATTTT. This encodes CASKGQRTDTQYF. The full variable domain, completed using reference TRBV7-9 and TRBJ2-3, is DTGVSQNPRHKITKRGQNVTFRCDPISEHNRLYWYRQTLGQGPEFLTYFQNEAQLEKSRLLSDRFSAERPKGSFSTLEIQRTEQGDSAMYLCASKGQRTDTQYFGPGTRLTVL.

In this sample, this clonotype turned up many times. V is TRBV5-1 and J is TRBJ2-3; 10 positions match TRBD2. J gave up 5 bases and V 2 bases, and 5 bases lay outside the gene matches. This CDR3 contains 15 residues. CDR1 SGHRS and CDR2 YFSETQ come from the germline V gene. The CDR3 DNA reads TGCGCCAGCAGCTTCGAAGCGGGGGGGGGAGATACGCAGTATTTT. Protein sequence: CASSFEAGGGDTQYF.

This clonotype counts as medium-sized (0.01 to 0.1%). The genes are TRBV5-1 and TRBJ2-1, with no clear D. V was cut by 4 bases and J by 6 bases, with 17 bases left in between. This CDR3 spans 15 amino acids. CDR1 and CDR2 from the germline V gene are SGHRS and YFSETQ. For the CDR3, the DNA is TGCGCCAGCAGCCCCAGAAGGTCCCTCGTCAATGAGCAGTTCTTC. This sequence encodes CASSPRRSLVNEQFF. The variable domain in full, completed from reference TRBV5-1 and TRBJ2-1, reads KAGVTQTPRYLIKTRGQQVTLSCSPISGHRSVSWYQQTPGQGLQFLFEYFSETQRNKGNFPGRFSGRQFSNSRSEMNVSTLELGDSALYLCASSPRRSLVNEQFFGPGTRLTVL.

The genes are TRBV12-3 or TRBV12-4 and TRBJ2-1; TRBD2 aligns across 11 bases. The V gene end was trimmed by 8 bases and the J gene end by 7 bases; junction bases not matched to a gene: 4. This CDR3 contains 13 residues. This CDR3 is CASVAGGANEQFF. CDR3 in DNA: TGTGCCAGCGTAGCGGGGGGGGCAAATGAGCAGTTCTTC.

This clonotype came up many times. This chain joins TRBV12-3 or TRBV12-4 and TRBJ1-1; 7 nucleotides agree with TRBD1. CDR3 length: 13 amino acids. J was trimmed by 7 bases and V by 7 bases; bases with no gene match: 9. The CDR3 sequence: CASTPRTGGEAFF. CDR3 nucleotide sequence: TGTGCCAGCACCCCGAGGACAGGAGGTGAAGCTTTCTTT.

This clonotype was detected many times. The chain links TRBV6-1 to TRBJ2-3, with D perhaps matching TRBD2 (6 bases). The CDR3 consists of 13 residues. The ends were cut back, 2 bases at V and 6 bases at J, with 9 bases in the middle. From germline, CDR1 is MNHNS and CDR2 SASEGT. CDR3 amino acids: CASSEIRGDTQYF. The DNA for the CDR3 is TGTGCCAGCAGTGAAATCCGGGGGGATACGCAGTATTTT.

This clonotype was detected ten times or more. The chain carries TRBV12-3 or TRBV12-4 and TRBJ1-2, with a tentative D call TRBD1 (5 bases). The CDR3 contains 12 residues. V lost 4 bases and J lost 8, with 11 bases in between. CDR3 in DNA: TGTGCCAGCAGTTCCCTAGGGGACGGCTACACCTTC. Translated, it gives CASSSLGDGYTF.

This clonotype has ten or more counts. This chain links TRBV7-2 with TRBJ2-5; TRBD2 is a possible D gene (5 bases). The CDR3 covers 13 residues. The germline V gene has CDR1 SGHTA and CDR2 FQGNSA. Between the trimmed V and J ends, which lost 1 base and 7 bases, there was a span of 10 bases. The CDR3 DNA sequence: TGTGCCAGCAGCTTAGATCCAGGAGGGACCCAGTACTTC. Translating gives CASSLDPGGTQYF. The full variable domain, completed using reference TRBV7-2 and TRBJ2-5, is GAGVSQSPSNKVTEKGKDVELRCDPISGHTALYWYRQSLGQGLEFLIYFQGNSAPDKSGLPSDRFSAERTGGSVSTLTIQRTQQEDSAVYLCASSLDPGGTQYFGPGTRLLVL.